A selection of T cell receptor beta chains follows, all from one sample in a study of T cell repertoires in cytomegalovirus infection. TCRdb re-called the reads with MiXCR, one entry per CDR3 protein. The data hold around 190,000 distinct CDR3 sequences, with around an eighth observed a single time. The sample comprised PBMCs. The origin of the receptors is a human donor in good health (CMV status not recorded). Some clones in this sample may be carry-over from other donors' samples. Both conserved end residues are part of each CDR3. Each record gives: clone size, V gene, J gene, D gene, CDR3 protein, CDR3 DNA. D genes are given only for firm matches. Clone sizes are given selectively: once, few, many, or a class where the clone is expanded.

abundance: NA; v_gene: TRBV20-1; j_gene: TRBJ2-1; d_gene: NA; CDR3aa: CSARNSDRVRLYNEQFF; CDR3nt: TGCAGTGCTAGGAACTCCGACCGGGTCCGCCTCTACAATGAGCAGTTCTTC
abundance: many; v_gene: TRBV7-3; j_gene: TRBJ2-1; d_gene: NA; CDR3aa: CASSPGGNEQFF; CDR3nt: TGTGCCAGCAGCCCCGGGGGAAATGAGCAGTTCTTC
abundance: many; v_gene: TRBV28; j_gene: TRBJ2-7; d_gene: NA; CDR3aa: CATTTGVYEQYF; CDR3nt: TGTGCCACCACGACAGGAGTCTACGAGCAGTACTTC
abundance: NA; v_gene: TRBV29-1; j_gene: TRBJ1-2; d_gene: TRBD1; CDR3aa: CSVGQGSGYTF; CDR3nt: TGCAGCGTGGGACAGGGAAGTGGCTACACCTTC
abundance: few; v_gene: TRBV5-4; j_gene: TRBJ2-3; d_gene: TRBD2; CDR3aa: CASSRTSGRITDTQYF; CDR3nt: TGTGCCAGCAGCCGGACTAGCGGGAGGATCACAGATACGCAGTATTTT
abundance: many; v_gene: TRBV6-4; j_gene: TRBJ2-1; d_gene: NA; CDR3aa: CASSDSEGTLNEQFF; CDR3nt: TGTGCCAGCAGTGACTCGGAGGGCACCCTCAATGAGCAGTTCTTC
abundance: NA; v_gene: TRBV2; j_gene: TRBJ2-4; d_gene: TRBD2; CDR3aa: CASTSGTSVIIQYF; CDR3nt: TGTGCCAGCACCTCCGGGACTAGCGTAATCATTCAGTACTTC
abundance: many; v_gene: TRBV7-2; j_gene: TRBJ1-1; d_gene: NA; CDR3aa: CASSSLTRGRDTEAFF; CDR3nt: TGTGCCAGCAGCTCTCTGACCCGGGGGAGGGACACTGAAGCTTTCTTT
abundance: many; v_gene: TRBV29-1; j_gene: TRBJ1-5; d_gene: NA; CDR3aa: CSAGGSNQPQHF; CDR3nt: TGCAGCGCCGGGGGTAGCAATCAGCCCCAGCATTTT
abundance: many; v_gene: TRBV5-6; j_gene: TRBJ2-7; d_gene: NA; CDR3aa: CASSLYGAIYEQYF; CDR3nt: TGTGCCAGCAGCTTGTATGGGGCTATCTACGAGCAGTACTTC
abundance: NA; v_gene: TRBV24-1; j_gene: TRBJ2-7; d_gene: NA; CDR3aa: CATSDPTIIPTVSYEQYF; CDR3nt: TGTGCCACCAGTGATCCCACTATAATACCGACCGTATCCTACGAGCAGTACTTC
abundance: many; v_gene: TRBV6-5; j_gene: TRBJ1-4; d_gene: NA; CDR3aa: CASSYSIPGRATNEKLFF; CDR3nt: TGTGCCAGCAGTTACTCAATTCCGGGTCGGGCAACTAATGAAAAACTGTTTTTT
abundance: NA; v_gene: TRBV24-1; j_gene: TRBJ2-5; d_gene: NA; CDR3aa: CATSDPTENEETQYF; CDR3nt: TGTGCCACCAGTGACCCGACAGAGAATGAAGAGACCCAGTACTTC
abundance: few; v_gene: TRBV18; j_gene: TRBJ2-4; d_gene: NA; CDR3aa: CASSRKNIQYF; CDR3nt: TGTGCCAGCTCACGAAAAAACATTCAGTACTTC
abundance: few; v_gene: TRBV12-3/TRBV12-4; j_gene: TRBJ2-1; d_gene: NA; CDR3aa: CASSIQHRRNEQFF; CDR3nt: TGTGCCAGCAGTATACAACACCGGAGGAATGAGCAGTTCTTC
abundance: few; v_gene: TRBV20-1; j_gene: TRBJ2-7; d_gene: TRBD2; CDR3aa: CSARDPTSGALPYEQYF; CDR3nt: TGCAGTGCTAGAGATCCGACTAGCGGGGCGCTTCCCTACGAGCAGTACTTC
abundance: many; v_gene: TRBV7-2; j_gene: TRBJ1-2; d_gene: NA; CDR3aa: CASSGPSGSTFGYTF; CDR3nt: TGTGCCAGCAGCGGGCCCAGCGGGTCCACGTTCGGCTACACCTTC
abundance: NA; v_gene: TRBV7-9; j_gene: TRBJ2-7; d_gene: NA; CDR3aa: CASSKQGFSYEQYF; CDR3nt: TGTGCCAGCAGCAAACAGGGATTTTCCTACGAGCAGTACTTC
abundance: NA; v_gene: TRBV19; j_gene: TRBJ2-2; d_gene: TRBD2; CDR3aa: CAAGSGRGANTGELFF; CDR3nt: TGTGCCGCCGGCAGCGGGAGGGGGGCGAACACCGGGGAGCTGTTTTTT
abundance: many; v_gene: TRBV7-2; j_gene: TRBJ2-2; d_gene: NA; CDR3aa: CASSLLGRMGNTGELFF; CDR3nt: TGTGCCAGCAGCTTGCTCGGACGTATGGGGAACACCGGGGAGCTGTTTTTT
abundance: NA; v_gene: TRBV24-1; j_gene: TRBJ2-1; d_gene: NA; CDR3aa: CATRQYNEQFF; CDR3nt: TGTGCCACCAGGCAATACAATGAGCAGTTCTTC
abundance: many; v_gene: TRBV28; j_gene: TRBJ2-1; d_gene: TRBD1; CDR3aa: CASSPHLRQGPNEQFF; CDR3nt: TGTGCCAGCAGCCCGCACCTCCGACAGGGGCCCAATGAGCAGTTCTTC
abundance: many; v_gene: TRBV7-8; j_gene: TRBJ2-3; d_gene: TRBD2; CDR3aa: CASSLAGAGGGGTDTQYF; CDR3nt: TGTGCCAGCAGCTTAGCCGGGGCGGGGGGGGGTGGGACAGATACGCAGTATTTT
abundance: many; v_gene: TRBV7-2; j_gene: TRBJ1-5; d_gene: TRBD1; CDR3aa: CASSFRGQDYSNQPQHF; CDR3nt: TGTGCCAGCTCCTTCCGGGGACAGGATTATAGCAATCAGCCCCAGCATTTT
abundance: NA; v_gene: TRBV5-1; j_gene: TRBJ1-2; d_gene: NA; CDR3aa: CASSLDSLNYGYTF; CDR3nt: TGCGCCAGCAGCTTGGACAGCCTTAACTATGGCTACACCTTC
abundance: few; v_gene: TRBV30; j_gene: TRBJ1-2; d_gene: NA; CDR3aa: CAWTADTDGYTF; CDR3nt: TGTGCCTGGACCGCAGATACCGATGGCTACACCTTC